Included here is one T cell receptor (beta chain) sequence, with context. As yet, its antigen is unknown. The germline CDR1 and CDR2 sequences are SQVTM and ANQGSEA. The CDR3 contains 14 residues. These data are taken from a study of human CD8 memory T cell subsets. General study results and limits: Diversity in stem-like memory and precursor exhausted T cells was similarly high, unlike effector memory cells.

Libraries targeted TCR beta using 5' RACE with UMIs. TCRdb reanalyzed the 5' RACE reads and collapses them to one entry per CDR3 protein, without DNA. The sample has some 8,000 distinct CDR3 sequences; the top ten hold less than 30%. This receptor was identified in a human donor in good health. The chain combines TRBV29-1 with TRBJ1-6. The specimen sequenced was CD8+ T cells from PBMCs. The chain's CDR3 is CSAKEASYNSPLHF.